Listed here is a single TCR beta chain. As yet, its antigen is unknown. The sample is drawn from a study of cytomegalovirus exposure and HLA in healthy donors. Unrecorded immune exposures were likely, despite nominal health at sampling. It was with 60 Vbeta and 13 Jbeta primers that the PCR ran. The method was immunoSEQ multiplex PCR; TCRdb's version includes in-frame clones alone and lacks a portion of them. The repertoire includes 210,000 or so clones, approximately 84% of them detected once, and about 0.58% sits in the top ten. The study, taken as a whole, reports: A previous analysis found most TCR beta V segments productive roughly 87% or roughly 30% of the time.

The receptor comes from a middle-aged woman in good health and CMV-seronegative. Sequencing was done on a sample of PBMCs.

The CDR3 loop is CASSLEVGANQPQHF. The CDR3 nucleotides read TGTGCCAGCAGCTTAGAGGTAGGAGCAAATCAGCCCCAGCATTTT. This chain uses TRBV7-2 with TRBJ1-5; D uncertain. V shed 1 base and J shed 4 bases, with 11 bases lying between them. The CDR3 covers 15 residues. Germline lookup yields CDR1 SGHTA and CDR2 FQGNSA.